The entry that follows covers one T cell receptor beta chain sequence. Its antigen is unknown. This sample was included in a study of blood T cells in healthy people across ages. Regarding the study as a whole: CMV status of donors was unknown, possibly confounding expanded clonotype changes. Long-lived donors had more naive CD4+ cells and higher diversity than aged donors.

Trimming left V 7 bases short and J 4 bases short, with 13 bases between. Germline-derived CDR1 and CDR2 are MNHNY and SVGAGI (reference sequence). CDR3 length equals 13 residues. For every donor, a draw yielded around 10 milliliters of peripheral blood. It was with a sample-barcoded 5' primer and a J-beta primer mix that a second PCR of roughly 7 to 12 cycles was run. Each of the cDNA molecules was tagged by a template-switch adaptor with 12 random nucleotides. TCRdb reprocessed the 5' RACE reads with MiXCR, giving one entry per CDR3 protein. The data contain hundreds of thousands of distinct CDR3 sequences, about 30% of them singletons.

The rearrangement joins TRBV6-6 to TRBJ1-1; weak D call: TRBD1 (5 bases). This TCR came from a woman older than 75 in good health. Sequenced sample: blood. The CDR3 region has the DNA TGTGCCAGCACCAAACCGAGGGGCACTGAAGCTTTCTTT. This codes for CASTKPRGTEAFF.